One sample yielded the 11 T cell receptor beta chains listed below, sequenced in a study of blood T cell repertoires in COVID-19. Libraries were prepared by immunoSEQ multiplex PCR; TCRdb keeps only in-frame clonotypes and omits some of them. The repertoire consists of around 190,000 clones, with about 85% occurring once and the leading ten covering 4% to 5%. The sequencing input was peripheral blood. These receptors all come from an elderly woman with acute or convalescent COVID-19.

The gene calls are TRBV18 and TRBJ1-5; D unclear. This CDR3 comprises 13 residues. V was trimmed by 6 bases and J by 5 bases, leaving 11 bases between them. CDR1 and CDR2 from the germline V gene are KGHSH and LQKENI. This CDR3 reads CASSYTLDQPQHF. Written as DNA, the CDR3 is TGTGCCAGCTCCTATACTCTTGATCAGCCCCAGCATTTT.

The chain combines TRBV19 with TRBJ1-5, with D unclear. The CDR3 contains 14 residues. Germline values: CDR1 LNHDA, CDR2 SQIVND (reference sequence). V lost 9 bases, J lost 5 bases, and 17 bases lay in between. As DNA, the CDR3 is TGTGCCAGCGGCAAAGGGTTGAGGGATCAGCCCCAGCATTTT. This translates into CASGKGLRDQPQHF. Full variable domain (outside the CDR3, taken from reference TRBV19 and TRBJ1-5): DGGITQSPKYLFRKEGQNVTLSCEQNLNHDAMYWYRQDPGQGLRLIYYSQIVNDFQKGDIAEGYSVSREKKESFPLTVTSAQKNPTAFYLCASGKGLRDQPQHFGDGTRLSIL.

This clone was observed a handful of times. The chain's CDR3 is CASSPQGGGHEQYF. The CDR3, as DNA: TGTGCCAGCTCACCACAAGGGGGGGGGCACGAGCAGTACTTC. The chain employs TRBV18 and TRBJ2-7; a possible D gene is TRBD2 (7 bases). This CDR3 contains 14 residues. The V gene's germline CDR1 is KGHSH and CDR2 LQKENI. V was clipped by 1 base and J by 5 bases, with 12 bases between them.

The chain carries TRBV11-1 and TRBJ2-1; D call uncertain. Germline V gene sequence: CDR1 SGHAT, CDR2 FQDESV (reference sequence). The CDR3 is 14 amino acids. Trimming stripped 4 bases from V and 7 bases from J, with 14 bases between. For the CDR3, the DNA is TGTGCCAGCAGCTCTTACGCCAGAGGAAATGAGCAGTTCTTC. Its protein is CASSSYARGNEQFF.

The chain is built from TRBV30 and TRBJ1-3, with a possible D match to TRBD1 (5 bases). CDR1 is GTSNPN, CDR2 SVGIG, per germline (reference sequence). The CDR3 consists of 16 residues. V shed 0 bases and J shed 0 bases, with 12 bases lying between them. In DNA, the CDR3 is TGTGCCTGGAGTGTTCGACAGTCGAGCTCTGGAAACACCATATATTTT. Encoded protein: CAWSVRQSSSGNTIYF.

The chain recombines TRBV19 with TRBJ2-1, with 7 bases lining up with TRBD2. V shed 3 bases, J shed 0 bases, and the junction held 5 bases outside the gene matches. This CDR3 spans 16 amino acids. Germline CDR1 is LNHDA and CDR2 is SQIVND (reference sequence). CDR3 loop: CASSIPSGSSYNEQFF. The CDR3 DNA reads TGTGCCAGTAGTATTCCTAGCGGAAGCTCCTACAATGAGCAGTTCTTC.

CDR3 in amino acids: CASSQPGSGNTIYF. The CDR3 nucleotides are TGCGCCAGCAGCCAACCGGGGTCTGGAAACACCATATATTTT. This rearrangement joins TRBV4-3 to TRBJ1-3; the D is unclear. From germline, CDR1 is LGHNA and CDR2 YSLEER. Trimming took 2 bases from V and 1 from J, leaving 6 bases between them. The CDR3 loop spans 14 amino acids.

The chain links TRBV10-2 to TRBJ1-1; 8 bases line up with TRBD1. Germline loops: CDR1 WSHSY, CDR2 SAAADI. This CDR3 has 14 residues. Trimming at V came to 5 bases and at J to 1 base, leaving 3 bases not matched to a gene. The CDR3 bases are TGCGCCAGCAGTCATGGACAGGGGAACACTGAAGCTTTCTTT. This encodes CASSHGQGNTEAFF.

The CDR3: CSSSQGQETQYF. The CDR3 DNA is TGCAGCTCCTCCCAGGGGCAAGAGACCCAGTACTTC. The genes are TRBV29-1 and TRBJ2-5; D may be TRBD1 (6 bases). Trimming left V 8 bases short and J 2 bases short, with 12 bases between. In germline, CDR1 is SQVTM, CDR2 ANQGSEA. CDR3 length equals 12 residues.

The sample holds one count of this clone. CDR3 bases: TGTGCCAGCAGCGTAGTAACGGGAAACTATGGCTACACCTTC. Amino acids: CASSVVTGNYGYTF. This chain links TRBV9 with TRBJ1-2; D is ambiguous. Between the trimmed V and J ends, which lost 0 bases and 2 bases, there was a span of 8 bases. Germline CDR1 and CDR2: SGDLS and YYNGEE. The CDR3 totals 14 residues.

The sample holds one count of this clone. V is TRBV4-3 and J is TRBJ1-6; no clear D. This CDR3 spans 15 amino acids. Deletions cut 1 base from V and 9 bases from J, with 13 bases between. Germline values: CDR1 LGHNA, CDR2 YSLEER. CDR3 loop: CASSQGLIVGSPLHF. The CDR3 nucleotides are TGCGCCAGCAGCCAAGGGCTGATCGTTGGTTCACCCCTCCACTTT.